The T cell receptor beta chain described here comes from a study of blood T cell repertoires in COVID-19. As for the study in general: From the United States, Italy and Spain came samples of acute and convalescent COVID-19. Sources were T cells, B-cell-depleted T cells, or PBMCs; the material itself was cDNA or gDNA.

Patients from Seattle were sampled longitudinally, starting during active infection. Authors' processing steps: Reference gene primer amplification in the assay estimated nucleated cell counts. Generated by immunoSEQ multiplex PCR, the TCRdb table keeps only in-frame clones and is missing some. That table is the source of V, J and clone size, and D and trimming were worked out from the DNA. This table has about 480,000 clones, 70% to 90% appearing once. The CDR3 spans 13 residues. V lost 6 bases and J lost 7, with 10 bases in between. The receptor was derived from a woman between 45 and 65 years old with COVID-19, enrolled during active disease. Sequencing was performed on peripheral blood. The chain is built from TRBV12-3 or TRBV12-4 and TRBJ1-6, with D unclear. CDR3 nucleotide sequence: TGTGCCAGCAGAGCCCGTCCGAATTCACCCCTCCACTTT. Translating it yields CASRARPNSPLHF.